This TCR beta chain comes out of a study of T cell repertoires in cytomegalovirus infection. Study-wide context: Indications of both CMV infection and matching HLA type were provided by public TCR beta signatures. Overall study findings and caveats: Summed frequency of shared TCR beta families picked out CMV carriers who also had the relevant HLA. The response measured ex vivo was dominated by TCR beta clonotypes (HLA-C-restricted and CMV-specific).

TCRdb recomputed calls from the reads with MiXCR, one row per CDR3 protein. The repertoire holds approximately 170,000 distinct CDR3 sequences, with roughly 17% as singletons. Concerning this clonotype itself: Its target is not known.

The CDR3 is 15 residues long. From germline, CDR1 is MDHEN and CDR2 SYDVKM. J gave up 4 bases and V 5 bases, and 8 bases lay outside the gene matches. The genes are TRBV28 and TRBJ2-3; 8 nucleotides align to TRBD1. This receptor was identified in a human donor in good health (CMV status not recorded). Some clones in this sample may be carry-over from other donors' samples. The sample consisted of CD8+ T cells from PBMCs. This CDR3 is CASSPRTGSPDTQYF. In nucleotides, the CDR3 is TGTGCCAGCAGTCCCCGGACAGGGAGCCCAGATACGCAGTATTTT.